The 2 T cell receptor beta chains given below trace back to one sample, sequenced in a study of beta chain features in type 1 diabetes (dated by TCRdb to between 2017 and 2018). Receptor libraries were prepared by the immunoSEQ multiplex PCR assay. All of the isolated RNA was reverse transcribed with the High Capacity cDNA Reverse Transcription Kit, so expressed TCRB transcripts were sequenced. In its TCRdb copy, this immuneACCESS table keeps in-frame sequences only and misses some clones. Where compared with another copy, unresolved V genes explain less than half of these, and the others have no known cause. Present in this sample are over 300,000 clones, around 7.6% of which were seen just once. The ten biggest clones cover around 0.45% of the sample. The material sequenced was central memory CD4+ T cells from blood. All receptors come from a young woman in good health.

This clone showed up just a few times. This chain's CDR3 is CASSQSRSGYTF. CDR3 sequence (DNA): TGTGCCAGCAGCCAATCCAGATCGGGCTACACCTTC. The chain uses TRBV14 and TRBJ1-2; the D is unclear. The germline V and J ends were trimmed by 2 bases and 8 bases, with 9 bases remaining between them. Looked up from germline, CDR1 is SGHDN and CDR2 is FVKESK. This CDR3 region has 12 residues.

The chain links TRBV5-1 to TRBJ1-2; D not resolved. Germline values: CDR1 SGHRS, CDR2 YFSETQ. The CDR3 totals 14 residues. With 2 bases removed from V and 0 bases from J, the gap between germline ends came to 8 bases. CDR3 DNA: TGCGCCAGCAGCTTAGGACCCTCTAACTATGGCTACACCTTC. It encodes CASSLGPSNYGYTF.